Presented here are 2 T cell receptor beta chains from one specimen sequenced in a study of early T cells in non-severe SARS-CoV-2 infection. Each CDR3 protein is one row after TCRdb ran MiXCR on the 5' RACE reads. The repertoire holds 55,000 to 80,000 distinct CDR3 sequences, with roughly 10% as singletons. The sequenced sample consisted of whole blood. The source is an adult who was a healthcare worker with PCR-confirmed SARS-CoV-2 infection or an uninfected control (not recorded which).

The table lists this clonotype with many counts. The chain is built from TRBV29-1 and TRBJ2-3; the D gene is possibly TRBD1 (7 bases). The germline V gene has CDR1 SQVTM and CDR2 ANQGSEA. V dropped 7 bases and J dropped 0 bases, with 20 bases sitting between them. The CDR3 totals 16 residues. For the CDR3, the DNA is TGCAGCGCCACCGCAGGGGGGACTTCTAGCACAGATACGCAGTATTTT. Residues: CSATAGGTSSTDTQYF.

This clonotype was counted at least ten times. The chain uses TRBV29-1 and TRBJ1-2; TRBD1 matches at 10 bases. The CDR3 extends over 14 amino acids. CDR1 is SQVTM, CDR2 ANQGSEA, per germline. Trimming removed 6 bases from V and 2 bases from J; junction bases left unmatched: 6. The CDR3 reads CSVHGQGENYGYTF. CDR3 sequence (DNA): TGCAGCGTCCATGGACAGGGGGAGAACTATGGCTACACCTTC.